Listed below are T cell receptor beta chains from one sample, sequenced in a study of T cell responses to AZD1222 COVID-19 vaccine. Assay used: immunoSEQ multiplex PCR; TCRdb lists only in-frame clones, some missing. The sample contains some 150,000 clones, about 88% of which appear only once. This material consisted of peripheral blood, taken on day 0 of AZD1222 vaccination. The receptors shown here come from an adult in good health. Both conserved end residues are part of each CDR3. D genes are given only for firm matches.

>TRBJ1-1|TRBV29-1|NA
CSVEPGMNTEAFF
TGCAGCGTTGAGCCGGGAATGAACACTGAAGCTTTCTTT
>TRBJ1-1|TRBV10-3|NA
CAISETRGYTEAFF
TGTGCCATCAGTGAGACGCGGGGGTACACTGAAGCTTTCTTT
>TRBJ1-2|TRBV19|NA
CASSPGRGAGYTF
TGTGCCAGTAGTCCCGGCCGGGGGGCTGGCTACACCTTC
>TRBJ2-1|TRBV23-1|TRBD1
CASSHGQGPYNEQFF
TGCGCCAGCAGTCACGGACAGGGGCCCTACAATGAGCAGTTCTTC
>TRBJ1-6|TRBV7-9|NA
CARIGTACRDSPLHF
TGTGCCAGGATTGGGACCGCGTGCCGGGATTCACCCCTCCACTTT
>TRBJ1-5|TRBV9|NA
CASSVDGRSNQPQHF
TGTGCCAGCAGCGTAGATGGGAGGAGCAATCAGCCCCAGCATTTT
>TRBJ1-2|TRBV24-1|NA
CATSGQFETAEGFYGYTF
TGTGCCACCAGTGGACAGTTCGAGACCGCGGAGGGTTTCTATGGCTACACCTTC
>TRBJ1-2|TRBV24-1|NA
CATSDPTTYGYTF
TGTGCCACCAGTGATCCAACTACTTATGGCTACACCTTC
>TRBJ1-1|TRBV7-3|NA
CASSSIGSTEAFF
TGTGCCAGCAGCTCGATAGGGAGCACTGAAGCTTTCTTT
>TRBJ2-3|TRBV2|TRBD2
CASKKSTSGSTDTQYF
TGTGCCAGCAAAAAATCTACTAGCGGTAGCACAGATACGCAGTATTTT
>TRBJ1-2|TRBV19|TRBD1
CASKDRGIYGYTF
TGTGCCAGCAAGGACAGGGGGATTTATGGCTACACCTTC